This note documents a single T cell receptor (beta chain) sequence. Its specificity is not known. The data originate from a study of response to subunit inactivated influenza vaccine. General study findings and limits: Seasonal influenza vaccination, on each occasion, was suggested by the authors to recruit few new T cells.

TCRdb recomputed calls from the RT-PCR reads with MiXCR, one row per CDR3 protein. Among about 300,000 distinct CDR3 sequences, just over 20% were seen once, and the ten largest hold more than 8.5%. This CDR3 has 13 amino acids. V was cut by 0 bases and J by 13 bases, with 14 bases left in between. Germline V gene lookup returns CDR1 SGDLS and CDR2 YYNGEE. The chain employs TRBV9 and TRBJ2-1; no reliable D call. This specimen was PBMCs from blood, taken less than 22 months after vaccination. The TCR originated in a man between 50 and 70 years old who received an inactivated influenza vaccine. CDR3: CASSVGSEALQFF. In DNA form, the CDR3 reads TGTGCCAGCAGCGTAGGTAGTGAGGCACTTCAGTTCTTC.